These T cell receptor beta chains were read from a single sample in a study of T cell responses to AZD1222 COVID-19 vaccine. Sequencing was performed with immunoSEQ multiplex PCR; in TCRdb, only in-frame clones are kept and a portion is missing. The sample comprises some 48,000 clones, just over 85% of which are singletons, and 5.5% to 8% rests with the top ten. Sample: peripheral blood, taken 28 days after the second AZD1222 dose. All receptors come from an adult who received the AZD1222 COVID-19 vaccine. The CDR3 runs from the conserved cysteine through the conserved F or W. D genes are given only for firm matches. Rows give clone size only sometimes, using once, few, many, or a class for an expanded clone.

V gene	J gene	D gene	clone size	CDR3 DNA	CDR3 protein
TRBV7-2	TRBJ2-1	NA	NA	TGTGCCAGCAGCTTTAGGGCCCTTGGAAATGAGCAGTTCTTC	CASSFRALGNEQFF
TRBV6-2/TRBV6-3	TRBJ1-5	TRBD1	NA	TGTGCCAGCAGTCCGGGACAGGGGTACAATCAGCCCCAGCATTTT	CASSPGQGYNQPQHF
TRBV30	TRBJ1-6	NA	NA	TGTGCCTGGGGACAGTTTGGGTATTCACCCCTCCACTTT	CAWGQFGYSPLHF
TRBV18	TRBJ1-2	NA	NA	TGTGCCAGCTCAGACCAGGCAATACAGGCCGCGTTAGGCTACACCTTC	CASSDQAIQAALGYTF
TRBV28	TRBJ2-7	NA	NA	TGTGCCAGCAGTTTTGAGACTCGGGAGCAGTACTTC	CASSFETREQYF
TRBV12-5	TRBJ2-2	NA	NA	TGTGCTAGTGGTTTGGTAATGTCCCCCGGGGAGCTGTTTTTT	CASGLVMSPGELFF
TRBV9	TRBJ2-7	NA	NA	TGTGCCAGCAGCGCCCACCCGGCTACAGGGTTAGGAAGGAAGAGCTCCTACGAGCAGTACTTC	CASSAHPATGLGRKSSYEQYF
TRBV7-2	TRBJ2-7	TRBD2	NA	TGTGCCAGCAGCTTAGCGACGACTAGCGGGAGCTCCTACGAGCAGTACTTC	CASSLATTSGSSYEQYF
TRBV28	TRBJ2-1	TRBD2	NA	TGTGCCAGCAGTTTTAGGCTAGCGGGAGGGTCCTACAATGAGCAGTTCTTC	CASSFRLAGGSYNEQFF
TRBV15	TRBJ1-1	TRBD1	NA	TGTGCCACCAGCGCCCGGGACAGGGATGTCACTGAAGCTTTCTTT	CATSARDRDVTEAFF
TRBV7-2	TRBJ2-7	NA	NA	TGTGCCAGCAGATCTACTCGGCTCGCAGGCGAACAGTACTTC	CASRSTRLAGEQYF
TRBV9	TRBJ2-1	TRBD2	NA	TGTGCCAGCAGCGTGGGGGAGGGCCTTAGGAACAATGAGCAGTTCTTC	CASSVGEGLRNNEQFF
TRBV21-1	TRBJ2-1	NA	NA	TGTGCCAGCAGCCCAAACGTCGGCTGGATGTTCAATGAGCAGTTCTTC	CASSPNVGWMFNEQFF
TRBV6-5	TRBJ2-3	NA	NA	TGTGCCAGCAGGGCCCTTCCGTCCGGGAATACGCAGTATTTT	CASRALPSGNTQYF
TRBV6-2/TRBV6-3	TRBJ2-7	NA	NA	TGTGCCAGCAGTTACTCGTTTCCGCCGACGGAGCAGTACTTC	CASSYSFPPTEQYF
TRBV21-1	TRBJ2-1	NA	NA	TGTGCCAGCAGCACCCAAGGGACTAGCGGGAATGAGCAGTTCTTC	CASSTQGTSGNEQFF
TRBV7-2	TRBJ2-7	TRBD2	NA	TGTGCCAGCAGCGAGGGACTAGCGCTTTACGAGCAGTACTTC	CASSEGLALYEQYF
TRBV28	TRBJ2-5	NA	few	TGTGCCAGCACTACCTCTTGGGAGACCCAGTACTTC	CASTTSWETQYF
TRBV5-1	TRBJ2-7	NA	NA	TGCGCCAGCAGCTTGGAAGGACATTTGGCGGTCTACGAGCAGTACTTC	CASSLEGHLAVYEQYF
TRBV2	TRBJ2-2	NA	NA	TGTGCCAGCAGACGGGTGGTTCAACAGGCGAACACCGGGGAGCTGTTTTTT	CASRRVVQQANTGELFF
TRBV5-6	TRBJ2-1	TRBD2	NA	TGTGCCAGCAGCCTTGACAGACTAGCGGGAGGCGATGAGCAGTTCTTC	CASSLDRLAGGDEQFF
TRBV4-2	TRBJ1-6	TRBD1	NA	TGTGCCAGCAGACAACCCGGGACAGACAATTCACCCCTCCACTTT	CASRQPGTDNSPLHF
TRBV6-5	TRBJ2-7	NA	NA	TGTGCCAGCAAGATTCGGGACGCCTACGAGCAGTACTTC	CASKIRDAYEQYF
TRBV6-5	TRBJ2-3	NA	NA	TGTGCCAGCAGCAAATCACAGGGAGATACGCAGTATTTT	CASSKSQGDTQYF
TRBV19	TRBJ2-5	TRBD1	once	TGTGCCAGTGCACGGACAGGGCGAGAGACCCAGTACTTC	CASARTGRETQYF
TRBV19	TRBJ1-5	NA	NA	TGTGCCAGTAGTCGAGACAGGAATCAGCCCCAGCATTTT	CASSRDRNQPQHF
TRBV28	TRBJ2-7	TRBD2	few	TGTGCCAGCAGTTTCCGATCCCGGACTAGCGGGACGGACGAGCAGTACTTC	CASSFRSRTSGTDEQYF
TRBV7-2	TRBJ2-7	NA	NA	TGTGCCAGCAGGAATGCCGGGACGGCCTCCTACGAGCAGTACTTC	CASRNAGTASYEQYF
TRBV7-9	TRBJ2-1	TRBD2	NA	TGTGCCAGCAGCGCGACTAGCGGCTACAATGAGCAGTTCTTC	CASSATSGYNEQFF
TRBV11-3	TRBJ2-3	TRBD1	NA	TGTGCCAGCAGTCACAAAGGACAGGGGGCAGGCACAGATACGCAGTATTTT	CASSHKGQGAGTDTQYF
TRBV28	TRBJ1-3	NA	NA	TGTGCCAGCAGGCTTCTCAGGAAATCTGGAAACACCATATATTTT	CASRLLRKSGNTIYF
TRBV28	TRBJ1-6	NA	NA	TGTGCCAGCAGTATTCAGGTGGGGAATTCACCCCTCCACTTT	CASSIQVGNSPLHF
TRBV7-3	TRBJ2-5	TRBD1	NA	TGTGCCAGCAGCGCTCTTGGGACAGCCCAAGAGACCCAGTACTTC	CASSALGTAQETQYF
TRBV12-5	TRBJ1-5	NA	NA	TGTGCTAGTGGTAGTGGAGGAGGCCCCCAGCATTTT	CASGSGGGPQHF
TRBV28	TRBJ2-1	TRBD2	NA	TGTGCCAGCAGTTTAGTCGGGACTAACTACAATGAGCAGTTCTTC	CASSLVGTNYNEQFF
TRBV5-1	TRBJ1-5	NA	once	TGCGCCAGCAGCCCAGGTGGGGATCAGCCCCAGCATTTT	CASSPGGDQPQHF
TRBV6-5	TRBJ1-1	NA	NA	TGTGCCACCCGTATCAGGGGCCTCAACACTGAAGCTTTCTTT	CATRIRGLNTEAFF
TRBV18	TRBJ1-5	NA	few	TGTGCCAGCTCACCAGGGGCGCGCAATCAGCCCCAGCATTTT	CASSPGARNQPQHF
TRBV7-3	TRBJ2-2	TRBD1	NA	TGTGCCAGCAGCTCCCGACAGGGGTCCGGGGAGCTGTTTTTT	CASSSRQGSGELFF
TRBV27	TRBJ2-7	NA	NA	TGTGCCAGCAGTAAAGCGAACTCCTACGAGCAGTACTTC	CASSKANSYEQYF
TRBV19	TRBJ2-2	TRBD1	NA	TGTGCCAGTAGTATAGGTAGGGGGCGAAGGAGCACCGGGGAGCTGTTTTTT	CASSIGRGRRSTGELFF
TRBV28	TRBJ2-7	NA	NA	TGTGCCAGCATCTCAGCCGGCGAGCAGTACTTC	CASISAGEQYF
TRBV12-3/TRBV12-4	TRBJ2-7	NA	once	TGTGCCAGCAGTTTGCAGGGCTACGAGCAGTACTTC	CASSLQGYEQYF
TRBV28	TRBJ1-1	NA	NA	TGTGCCAGCAGTCGGGGTCTACAGGTCACTGAAGCTTTCTTT	CASSRGLQVTEAFF
TRBV6-1	TRBJ1-1	NA	NA	TGTGCCAGCAGTGACCAGGGAAAGAACACTGAAGCTTTCTTT	CASSDQGKNTEAFF
TRBV5-4	TRBJ2-7	NA	once	TGTGCCAGCAACACCCAAGCTTTGGGGGCAAGCTACGAGCAGTACTTC	CASNTQALGASYEQYF
TRBV21-1	TRBJ1-2	NA	NA	TGTGCCAGCAGCAAAGAGTGTCGGGTTAACTATGGCTACACCTTC	CASSKECRVNYGYTF